This T cell receptor beta chain is from a study of early T cells in non-severe SARS-CoV-2 infection. Study-level information: Investigators sequenced bulk RNA drawn from unsorted whole blood, and chains remained unpaired.

TCRdb passed the 5' RACE reads through MiXCR, listing each CDR3 protein once. Of about 66,000 distinct CDR3 sequences listed, about 13% are singletons. This receptor was obtained from an adult who was a healthcare worker with PCR-confirmed SARS-CoV-2 infection or an uninfected control (not recorded which). Material: whole blood.

The CDR3 here is CASSGRLAGHTDTQYF. CDR3 coding DNA: TGTGCCAGCAGTGGGAGGCTAGCGGGGCACACAGATACGCAGTATTTT. J is TRBJ2-3 and V is TRBV6-2 or TRBV6-3, with 9 nucleotides matching TRBD2. Germline-derived CDR1 and CDR2 are MNHEY and SVGEGT. With V trimmed by 5 bases and J by 2 bases, 8 bases remained unmatched. This CDR3 contains 16 residues.